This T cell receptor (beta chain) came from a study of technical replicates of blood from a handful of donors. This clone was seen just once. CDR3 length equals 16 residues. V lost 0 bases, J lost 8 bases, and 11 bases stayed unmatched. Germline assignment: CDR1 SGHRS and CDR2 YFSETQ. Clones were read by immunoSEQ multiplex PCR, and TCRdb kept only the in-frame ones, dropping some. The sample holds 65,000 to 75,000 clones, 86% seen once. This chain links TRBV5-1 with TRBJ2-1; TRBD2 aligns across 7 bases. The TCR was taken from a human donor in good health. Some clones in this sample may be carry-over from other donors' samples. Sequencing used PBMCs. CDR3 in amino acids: CASSLDYHGTTDEQFF. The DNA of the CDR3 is TGCGCCAGCAGCTTGGACTACCACGGGACTACGGATGAGCAGTTCTTC.